This T cell receptor (beta chain) was sequenced for a study of blood T cell repertoires in COVID-19. This clone was counted once. Produced via immunoSEQ multiplex PCR; TCRdb's table is partial and in-frame only. Of 150,000 to 200,000 clones listed, 85% to 95% were seen once; the top ten hold under 2%. V lost 5 bases and J lost 8, with 10 bases in between. Germline values: CDR1 MNHEY, CDR2 SVGEGT. The CDR3 sequence is 12 residues long. The clonotype originates from a woman in her sixties or seventies with COVID-19, enrolled during active disease. V is TRBV6-2 or TRBV6-3 and J is TRBJ2-1, with a possible D match to TRBD2 (5 bases). Input material: peripheral blood. CDR3 residues: CASSRTGDEQFF. The CDR3 DNA is TGTGCCAGCAGTCGGACTGGCGATGAGCAGTTCTTC.